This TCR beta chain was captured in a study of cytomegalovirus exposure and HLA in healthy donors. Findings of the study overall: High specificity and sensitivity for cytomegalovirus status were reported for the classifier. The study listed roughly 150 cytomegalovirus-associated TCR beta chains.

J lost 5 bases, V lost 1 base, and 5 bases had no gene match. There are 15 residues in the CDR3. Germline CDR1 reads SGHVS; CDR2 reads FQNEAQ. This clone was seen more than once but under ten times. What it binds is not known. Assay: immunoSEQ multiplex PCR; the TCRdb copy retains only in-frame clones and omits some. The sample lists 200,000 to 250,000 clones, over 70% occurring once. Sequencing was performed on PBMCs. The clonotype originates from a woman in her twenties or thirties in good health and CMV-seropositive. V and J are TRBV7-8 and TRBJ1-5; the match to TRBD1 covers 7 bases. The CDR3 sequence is CASSLVDRVDQPQHF. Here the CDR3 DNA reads TGTGCCAGCAGCTTAGTAGACAGGGTGGATCAGCCCCAGCATTTT.